Below are 21 T cell receptor beta chains sequenced from a single sample in a study of blood T cell repertoires in COVID-19. Some clones are missing from TCRdb's copy, which holds only in-frame ones; the method was immunoSEQ multiplex PCR. The sample holds approximately 69,000 clones; around three quarters are singletons and the top ten take approximately 15%. Material for sequencing was peripheral blood. These receptors all come from a man in his 60s with acute or convalescent COVID-19.

The chain couples TRBV7-9 to TRBJ1-2, with D perhaps matching TRBD1 (5 bases). V was cut by 0 bases and J by 3 bases, with 11 bases left in between. There are 15 residues in the CDR3. Germline V gene data show CDR1 as SEHNR and CDR2 as FQNEAQ (reference sequence). CDR3 sequence (DNA): TGTGCCAGCAGCTTAGCAGGGGCTGAAGACTATGGCTACACCTTC. This codes for CASSLAGAEDYGYTF.

The gene calls are TRBV6-5 and TRBJ2-7; 7 bases match TRBD1. Germline assignment: CDR1 MNHEY and CDR2 SVGAGI. V was pared by 4 bases and J by 0 bases, with 6 bases of the junction left unmatched. This CDR3 has 15 amino acids. The CDR3 nucleotides are TGTGCCAGCAGTTGGACAGGAGCTAGCTCCTACGAGCAGTACTTC. Amino acids: CASSWTGASSYEQYF.

Worth noting for this clone: This sample also contains other DNA sequences that code for the same CDR3. The V and J genes are TRBV9 and TRBJ2-7, with D tentatively TRBD2 (5 bases). There are 17 residues in the CDR3. Per germline, CDR1 SGDLS and CDR2 YYNGEE. V was clipped by 4 bases and J by 0 bases, with 20 bases between them. In nucleotides, the CDR3 is TGTGCCAGCAGCCCCGAAACGGGAACACCTTTCTCCTACGAGCAGTACTTC. It is translated as CASSPETGTPFSYEQYF.

This chain connects TRBV4-2 to TRBJ1-6; 10 bases are a match to TRBD1. The CDR3 covers 15 residues. J was trimmed by 7 bases and V by 0 bases; bases with no gene match: 0. Germline V gene sequence: CDR1 LGHNA, CDR2 YNFKEQ. CDR3 in DNA: TGTGCCAGCAGCCAAGAGGACAGGGGGAATTCACCCCTCCACTTT. Translating it yields CASSQEDRGNSPLHF.

The CDR3 bases are TGCGCCAGCAGCTTGGTTAGCGGGTACAACGAGCAGTACTTC. Translation gives CASSLVSGYNEQYF. The chain links TRBV5-1 to TRBJ2-7; 7 nucleotides line up with TRBD2. Losses at the gene ends were 0 bases for V and 5 bases for J; bases not matched to a gene: 5. The germline V gene encodes CDR1 SGHRS and CDR2 YFSETQ. The CDR3 has 14 amino acids.

The CDR3 sequence is CASSPPGGASTDTQYF. CDR3 nucleotide sequence: TGTGCCAGCAGCCCCCCGGGGGGGGCGTCCACAGATACGCAGTATTTT. The chain links TRBV5-4 to TRBJ2-3; 8 bases match TRBD2. Germline CDR1 and CDR2: SGHNT and YYREEE (reference sequence). J gave up 2 bases and V 4 bases, and 9 bases lay outside the gene matches. The CDR3 extends over 16 amino acids.

The genes are TRBV7-3 and TRBJ2-7; TRBD2 aligns across 7 bases. The CDR3 totals 14 residues. Germline values: CDR1 SGHTA, CDR2 FQGTGA. V was clipped by 3 bases and J by 2 bases; unmatched bases: 4. CDR3: CASSLERGPYEQYF. The DNA for the CDR3 is TGTGCCAGCAGCTTGGAGCGGGGACCCTACGAGCAGTACTTC.

The chain recombines TRBV7-3 with TRBJ2-1; possibly TRBD1 for D (5 bases). The CDR3 spans 15 residues. Trimming removed 0 bases from V and 3 bases from J, with 9 bases in between. The V gene's germline CDR1 is SGHTA and CDR2 FQGTGA. The CDR3 DNA reads as TGTGCCAGCAGCTTAACCGGACAAATCTACAATGAGCAGTTCTTC. Its protein product is CASSLTGQIYNEQFF.

This sequence joins TRBV12-5 and TRBJ2-2; TRBD1 aligns across 7 bases. This CDR3 region has 13 residues. Germline V CDR1 and CDR2: LGHNT, FRNRAP. J was trimmed by 1 base and V by 9 bases; bases with no gene match: 2. CDR3 nucleotides: TGTGCTAGCCGACAGGGGAACACCGGGGAGCTGTTTTTT. Protein: CASRQGNTGELFF.

The gene calls are TRBV5-4 and TRBJ1-4, with 8 nucleotides matching TRBD1. The trim removed 4 bases at V and 8 bases at J, leaving 10 bases unmatched. The CDR3 is 15 residues long. Per the germline V gene, CDR1 is SGHNT and CDR2 is YYREEE (reference sequence). The CDR3, as DNA: TGTGCCAGCAGCCTAGTTCCCGGGGACAGGGAAAAACTGTTTTTT. It codes for CASSLVPGDREKLFF. Full variable domain (rest looked up from reference TRBV5-4 and TRBJ1-4): ETGVTQSPTHLIKTRGQQVTLRCSSQSGHNTVSWYQQALGQGPQFIFQYYREEENGRGNFPPRFSGLQFPNYSSELNVNALELDDSALYLCASSLVPGDREKLFFGSGTQLSVL.

The V call is TRBV6-5, the J call TRBJ2-3; 9 bases match TRBD1. The CDR3 runs 16 residues. J lost 0 bases, V lost 1 base, and 2 bases had no gene match. The germline V gene has CDR1 MNHEY and CDR2 SVGAGI. Here the CDR3 DNA reads TGTGCCAGCAGTTACTTGGGACAGGGCAGCACAGATACGCAGTATTTT. It yields the protein CASSYLGQGSTDTQYF.

The chain recombines TRBV11-1 with TRBJ2-7, with D possibly being TRBD1 (6 bases). The germline gives CDR1 SGHAT, CDR2 FQDESV (reference sequence). The CDR3 is 13 amino acids. V was trimmed by 5 bases and J by 4 bases, leaving 12 bases between them. CDR3 protein: CASSQDREYEQYF. The DNA of the CDR3 is TGTGCCAGCAGCCAGGACAGAGAATACGAGCAGTACTTC.

This clone was found once. The chain joins TRBV10-1 to TRBJ1-2; weak D call: TRBD1 (5 bases). The V and J ends lost 3 bases and 4 bases respectively, with 9 bases between them. CDR3 length equals 13 residues. The germline V gene has CDR1 WNHNN and CDR2 SYGVQD (reference sequence). This chain's CDR3 is CASSESGRYGYTF. CDR3 nucleotide sequence: TGCGCCAGCAGTGAATCAGGGCGCTATGGCTACACCTTC.

The chain has TRBV5-4 and TRBJ2-7, with TRBD1 as a possible D gene (8 bases). CDR1 SGHNT and CDR2 YYREEE come from the germline V gene (reference sequence). Trimming shortened V by 1 base and J by 3 bases, and 14 bases separated the two germline ends. CDR3 length: 15 amino acids. The CDR3 sequence: CASSLNRGGFYEQYF. CDR3 nucleotides: TGTGCCAGCAGCTTGAACAGGGGGGGGTTCTACGAGCAGTACTTC. Full variable domain (remainder filled in from reference TRBV5-4 and TRBJ2-7): ETGVTQSPTHLIKTRGQQVTLRCSSQSGHNTVSWYQQALGQGPQFIFQYYREEENGRGNFPPRFSGLQFPNYSSELNVNALELDDSALYLCASSLNRGGFYEQYFGPGTRLTVT.

The gene calls are TRBV30 and TRBJ1-5; D is perhaps TRBD1 (6 bases). Germline CDR1 reads GTSNPN; CDR2 reads SVGIG (reference sequence). V was cut by 6 bases and J by 5 bases, with 11 bases left in between. The CDR3 is 12 amino acids. CDR3 DNA sequence: TGTGCCTGTGGGACATCAGATCAGCCCCAGCATTTT. Translation gives CACGTSDQPQHF.

The chain has TRBV5-4 and TRBJ2-1; 9 bases are a match to TRBD2. Per the germline V gene, CDR1 is SGHNT and CDR2 is YYREEE (reference sequence). This CDR3 comprises 15 residues. The trim removed 0 bases at V and 4 bases at J, leaving 2 bases unmatched. The CDR3 DNA sequence: TGTGCCAGCAGCTTGGGGCGGGGGGGATACAATGAGCAGTTCTTC. Translated, it gives CASSLGRGGYNEQFF.

The chain couples TRBV3-1 (or the pseudogene TRBV3-2) to TRBJ2-1, with 10 bases fitting TRBD1. With 4 bases clipped from V and 7 bases from J, the junction kept 4 bases outside the gene matches. The V gene's germline CDR1 is LGHDT and CDR2 YNNKEL (reference sequence). The CDR3 is 14 residues long. The CDR3 is CASSRTGGGNEQFF. The CDR3 nucleotides read TGTGCCAGCAGCCGGACAGGGGGAGGGAATGAGCAGTTCTTC.

This rearrangement joins TRBV5-1 to TRBJ2-3, with a possible D match to TRBD2 (5 bases). Germline loops: CDR1 SGHRS, CDR2 YFSETQ. Trimming shortened V by 4 bases and J by 1 base, and 16 bases separated the two germline ends. The CDR3 is 16 residues long. In DNA, the CDR3 is TGCGCCAGCAGCCTGTGGAGCGGCTCCGGCACAGATACGCAGTATTTT. This translates into CASSLWSGSGTDTQYF.

The rearrangement joins TRBV7-3 to TRBJ2-7; 13 bases are a match to TRBD2. This CDR3 region has 16 residues. Germline V gene lookup returns CDR1 SGHTA and CDR2 FQGTGA. Losses at the gene ends were 2 bases for V and 4 bases for J; bases not matched to a gene: 5. This chain's CDR3 is CASSLDGTSGVYEQYF. In nucleotides, the CDR3 is TGTGCCAGCAGCTTAGATGGGACTAGCGGGGTGTACGAGCAGTACTTC.

Note on this clone: Other DNA sequences in this specimen translate into the identical CDR3. The rearrangement links TRBV18 to TRBJ1-6; D might be TRBD1 (6 bases). CDR1 is KGHSH and CDR2 is LQKENI in the germline V gene. The CDR3 covers 17 residues. With 0 bases removed from V and 0 bases from J, the gap between germline ends came to 9 bases. In DNA form, the CDR3 reads TGTGCCAGCTCACCACCTGGGACAAGCTCCTATAATTCACCCCTCCACTTT. Its protein product is CASSPPGTSSYNSPLHF. Together with reference TRBV18 and TRBJ1-6, the CDR3 gives the full variable domain: NAGVMQNPRHLVRRRGQEARLRCSPMKGHSHVYWYRQLPEEGLKFMVYLQKENIIDESGMPKERFSAEFPKEGPSILRIQQVVRGDSAAYFCASSPPGTSSYNSPLHFGNGTRLTVT.

This clone was observed a few times. This chain joins TRBV6-5 and TRBJ1-3; D unresolved. The CDR3 totals 15 residues. Germline V gene sequence: CDR1 MNHEY, CDR2 SVGAGI. V dropped 2 bases and J dropped 4 bases, with 12 bases sitting between them. CDR3 sequence: CASSYRREVGNTIYF. The CDR3 DNA reads TGTGCCAGCAGTTACCGTAGAGAGGTCGGAAACACCATATATTTT.